What follows are 4 T cell receptor beta chains derived from one specimen sequenced in a study of blood T cell repertoires in COVID-19. Here immunoSEQ multiplex PCR was the method, and the copy in TCRdb shows in-frame clones only, minus some. The sample lists about 380,000 clones, around 87% occurring once. The material sequenced was PBMCs or T cells enriched from blood (not recorded which). The receptors here all came from a man under 40 who had recovered from COVID-19.

The chain recombines TRBV10-3 with TRBJ1-2; TRBD1 agrees at 9 bases. J gave up 4 bases and V 5 bases, and 11 bases lay outside the gene matches. There are 16 residues in the CDR3. Per germline, CDR1 ENHRY and CDR2 SYGVKD. In nucleotides, the CDR3 is TGTGCCATCAGTTCAGTAACAGGGGGCGCTTCCTATGGCTACACCTTC. It specifies CAISSVTGGASYGYTF.

The J gene is TRBJ1-2, the V gene TRBV7-2; perhaps TRBD1 as D (6 bases). V was pared by 2 bases and J by 8 bases, with 15 bases between. Germline V gene sequence: CDR1 SGHTA, CDR2 FQGNSA. CDR3 length: 14 amino acids. CDR3 sequence reads: CASSLWGPMVGYTF. In nucleotides, the CDR3 is TGTGCCAGCAGCTTATGGGGGCCTATGGTCGGCTACACCTTC.

The chain couples TRBV11-3 to TRBJ2-1, with a possible D match to TRBD2 (6 bases). Germline V gene lookup returns CDR1 SGHNT and CDR2 YENEEA. Trimming took 5 bases from V and 8 from J, leaving 16 bases between them. CDR3 length: 14 amino acids. The DNA for the CDR3 is TGTGCCAGCAGCCCCGGGACTCGATTCCATGAGCAGTTCTTC. It is translated as CASSPGTRFHEQFF.

The chain employs TRBV5-4 and TRBJ1-5, with a possible D match to TRBD1 (6 bases). In germline, CDR1 is SGHNT, CDR2 YYREEE (reference sequence). This CDR3 is built from 13 residues. The V gene lost 4 bases and the J gene lost 6 bases, with 11 bases spanning the gap. This CDR3 is CASSLGGGQPQHF. The DNA of the CDR3 is TGTGCCAGCAGCCTGGGGGGCGGTCAGCCCCAGCATTTT.